The rows below give T cell receptor beta chains drawn from one sample of a study of blood T cell repertoires in COVID-19. This table comes from immunoSEQ multiplex PCR, and its TCRdb copy is limited to in-frame clones, with some not included. This repertoire shows about 230,000 clones, 87% found once; its top ten account for approximately 10%. The specimen sequenced was PBMCs or T cells enriched from blood (not recorded which). The receptors come from a man younger than 40 who had recovered from COVID-19. CDR3s include the opening cysteine and the closing phenylalanine or tryptophan. D genes are given only for firm matches. Size tells how often a clone was seen (once, few, many) or the class of an expanded clone, and some rows leave it out.

abundance	v_gene	d_gene	j_gene	CDR3aa	CDR3nt
.	TRBV7-2	TRBD2	TRBJ2-5	CASSSLLAGESETQYF	TGTGCCAGCAGCTCCCTCCTAGCGGGAGAATCTGAGACCCAGTACTTC
.	TRBV9	TRBD1	TRBJ1-3	CASSTRQGSGNTIYF	TGTGCCAGCAGCACGCGACAGGGTTCGGGAAACACCATATATTTT
.	TRBV7-2	.	TRBJ1-1	CASSFLTENTEAFF	TGTGCCAGCAGCTTCCTTACTGAGAACACTGAAGCTTTCTTT
few	TRBV27	TRBD1	TRBJ1-2	CASNPGQGIYGYTF	TGTGCCAGCAACCCGGGACAGGGCATCTATGGCTACACCTTC
few	TRBV4-1	TRBD1	TRBJ2-1	CASSQDRGPEEQFF	TGCGCCAGCAGCCAAGATAGGGGGCCGGAGGAGCAGTTCTTC
once	TRBV28	.	TRBJ1-5	CASSSSREASNQPQHF	TGTGCCAGCAGTTCATCCCGGGAGGCCAGCAATCAGCCCCAGCATTTT
.	TRBV7-2	.	TRBJ1-6	CASSLQIYNSPLHF	TGTGCCAGCAGCTTACAAATCTATAATTCACCCCTCCACTTT
.	TRBV11-1	TRBD2	TRBJ2-1	CASSLDGAGGDEQFF	TGTGCCAGCAGCTTAGATGGAGCGGGGGGGGATGAGCAGTTCTTC
.	TRBV6-6	TRBD1	TRBJ1-5	CASSMGSRTGTAQHF	TGTGCCAGCAGTATGGGGTCCAGAACCGGGACAGCGCAGCATTTT
.	TRBV6-1	TRBD1	TRBJ1-5	CASSESGGSQPQHF	TGTGCCAGCAGTGAGTCAGGGGGCTCTCAGCCCCAGCATTTT
once	TRBV30	.	TRBJ1-5	CAWSGGLLSQPQHF	TGTGCCTGGAGTGGGGGCTTATTAAGTCAGCCCCAGCATTTT
.	TRBV19	.	TRBJ1-3	CASKETGGNTIYF	TGTGCCAGTAAGGAGACCGGTGGAAACACCATATATTTT
once	TRBV7-2	TRBD2	TRBJ2-7	CASSLRLAGAYEQYF	TGTGCCAGCAGCTTACGATTAGCGGGGGCATACGAGCAGTACTTC
.	TRBV25-1	.	TRBJ1-3	CASSESNSGNTIYF	TGTGCCAGCAGTGAATCTAACTCTGGAAACACCATATATTTT
.	TRBV5-1	.	TRBJ1-5	CASSLDGSGGQPQHF	TGCGCCAGCAGCTTGGACGGGTCCGGGGGTCAGCCCCAGCATTTT
.	TRBV5-4	.	TRBJ1-2	CASSFRQDGYTF	TGTGCCAGCAGCTTCCGACAGGATGGCTACACCTTC
once	TRBV4-1	.	TRBJ1-5	CASSQLQRGQPQHF	TGCGCCAGCAGCCAACTACAGCGGGGGCAGCCCCAGCATTTT
.	TRBV2	TRBD1	TRBJ1-6	CASRPAQGSPLHF	TGTGCCAGCAGACCTGCACAGGGGAGTCCCCTCCACTTT
.	TRBV7-9	.	TRBJ1-2	CASSLGGNGYTF	TGTGCCAGCAGCTTAGGCGGGAATGGCTACACCTTC
.	TRBV19	.	TRBJ1-1	CASSMRTGNTEAFF	TGTGCCAGTAGTATGCGCACCGGGAACACTGAAGCTTTCTTT
.	TRBV10-1	.	TRBJ1-1	CASSERPGNTEAFF	TGCGCCAGCAGTGAGCGGCCGGGGAACACTGAAGCTTTCTTT
.	TRBV7-2	TRBD1	TRBJ2-2	CASSPGGTGVGELFF	TGTGCCAGCAGCCCAGGGGGGACAGGGGTCGGGGAGCTGTTTTTT
.	TRBV7-9	TRBD1	TRBJ1-1	CASSNFGQGNTEAFF	TGTGCCAGCAGCAATTTTGGACAGGGGAACACTGAAGCTTTCTTT
few	TRBV11-2	TRBD2	TRBJ2-3	CASSLDFGLAGGGTQYF	TGTGCCAGCAGCTTAGATTTCGGACTAGCGGGAGGAGGTACGCAGTATTTT
.	TRBV14	TRBD1	TRBJ2-7	CASSQGQGRAYEQYF	TGTGCCAGCAGCCAAGGACAGGGGCGAGCCTACGAGCAGTACTTC
.	TRBV2	TRBD2	TRBJ2-7	CASDRTSGNEQYF	TGTGCCAGCGATCGGACTAGCGGGAACGAGCAGTACTTC
.	TRBV9	TRBD2	TRBJ2-2	CASSVGGSTTGELFF	TGTGCCAGCAGCGTAGGCGGGAGTACGACCGGGGAGCTGTTTTTT
.	TRBV4-2	.	TRBJ2-2	CASSQEVLANTGELFF	TGTGCCAGCAGCCAAGAGGTGCTAGCCAACACCGGGGAGCTGTTTTTT
.	TRBV28	.	TRBJ1-2	CASSRGGTNYGYTF	TGTGCCAGCAGCCGGGGGGGTACTAACTATGGCTACACCTTC
.	TRBV7-2	.	TRBJ1-6	CASSSSAGPSPLHF	TGTGCCAGCAGCTCTTCGGCAGGCCCTTCACCCCTCCACTTT
.	TRBV3-1/TRBV3-2	TRBD1	TRBJ1-6	CASSQRRTGFNSPLHF	TGTGCCAGCAGCCAAAGGAGGACAGGGTTTAATTCACCCCTCCACTTT
.	TRBV9	.	TRBJ2-6	CASSVEQVGANVLTF	TGTGCCAGCAGCGTAGAACAGGTCGGGGCCAACGTCCTGACTTTC
.	TRBV7-9	TRBD1	TRBJ1-1	CASSPLLILTGETFF	TGTGCCAGCAGCCCTCTTCTAATACTCACAGGGGAAACTTTCTTT
.	TRBV7-9	.	TRBJ1-4	CASSSLLRGSTNEKLFF	TGTGCCAGCAGCTCTCTTCTCAGGGGATCGACTAATGAAAAACTGTTTTTT
.	TRBV5-3	TRBD1	TRBJ1-5	CAISNPGTGYSNQPQHF	TGTGCCATCTCGAACCCCGGGACAGGTTATAGCAATCAGCCCCAGCATTTT
.	TRBV28	.	TRBJ2-1	CASSLSLEISYNEQFF	TGTGCCAGCAGTTTATCGCTAGAGATCTCCTACAATGAGCAGTTCTTC
.	TRBV5-1	.	TRBJ1-2	CASRNDMAGYTF	TGCGCCAGCAGAAACGACATGGCGGGCTACACCTTC
.	TRBV10-3	TRBD2	TRBJ2-5	CAISESERGTQYF	TGTGCCATCAGTGAGTCAGAGCGGGGGACCCAGTACTTC
.	TRBV5-1	TRBD1	TRBJ1-2	CASSLFTGEYGYTF	TGCGCCAGCAGCTTGTTCACAGGGGAATATGGCTACACCTTC
once	TRBV4-2	TRBD1	TRBJ1-5	CASSQVGQSRNQPQHF	TGTGCCAGCAGCCAAGTGGGACAGTCGAGAAATCAGCCCCAGCATTTT
.	TRBV10-3	TRBD1	TRBJ2-1	CAIRTSGTGGSYNEQFF	TGTGCCATCAGAACTTCCGGGACAGGGGGCAGCTACAATGAGCAGTTCTTC
few	TRBV7-9	.	TRBJ1-2	CASSLGGTYGYTF	TGTGCCAGCAGCTTAGGGGGGACTTATGGCTACACCTTC
.	TRBV11-3	.	TRBJ2-2	CASSRAGATGELFF	TGTGCCAGCAGCAGAGCAGGGGCTACCGGGGAGCTGTTTTTT
.	TRBV11-3	.	TRBJ2-3	CASSQEGSLATQYF	TGTGCCAGCAGCCAAGAGGGATCGTTGGCTACGCAGTATTTT
.	TRBV28	.	TRBJ2-1	CASSFSSYNEQFF	TGTGCCAGCAGTTTTAGCTCCTACAATGAGCAGTTCTTC
.	TRBV18	TRBD2	TRBJ2-7	CASSSLRLAGGSSYEQYF	TGTGCCAGCTCATCCTTAAGACTAGCGGGGGGGAGCTCCTACGAGCAGTACTTC